This T cell receptor beta chain was sequenced during a study of Graves' ophthalmopathy and Graves' hyperthyroidism. Background on the study: Over 18 months of follow-up, stable hyperthyroidism required that no ophthalmopathy appear. Study results and caveats: Most clonotypes expanded in thyroid above 0.001 frequency were present in blood too.

Notes on this clonotype: Its antigen is still unknown.

RNA transcripts served as template for amplifying TCR beta CDR3 sequences. HTBI-primed RT-PCR formed the first round, and a multiplex PCR formed the second. TCRdb processed the multiplex PCR reads anew with MiXCR; each CDR3 protein has one entry. Of around 1,200,000 distinct CDR3 sequences listed, approximately 35% are singletons. Trimming stripped 4 bases from V and 5 bases from J, with 12 bases between. Germline CDR1 is SGHTA and CDR2 is FQGNSA. The CDR3 is 15 residues long. The rearrangement uses TRBV7-2 and TRBJ1-6; D is ambiguous. The TCR originated in an adult man with Graves' hyperthyroidism. Sequences were obtained from peripheral blood or thyroid tissue (not recorded which). CDR3 in amino acids: CASSSGEANNSPLHF. The CDR3 nucleotides are TGTGCCAGCAGCTCTGGGGAGGCAAATAATTCACCCCTCCACTTT.